This is a list of T cell receptor beta chains from one sample in a study of blood T cells in healthy people across ages. TCRdb fed the 5' RACE reads into MiXCR, producing one record per CDR3 protein. The sample yields 650,000 to 1,000,000 distinct CDR3 sequences, 30% to 45% seen once. Material for sequencing was blood. The origin of the receptors is a young man in good health. Each CDR3 is given with its conserved first and last residue. A D gene is named only where the DNA matches it firmly. Clone size is not always given. Where it is, it says once, few, many or a class for expanded clones.

.	TRBV27	TRBJ2-7	.	CASSLGLQSDEQYF	TGTGCCAGCAGTTTAGGTCTACAGTCGGATGAGCAGTACTTC
.	TRBV4-2	TRBJ2-3	.	CASSQRTGLSTDTQYF	TGTGCCAGCAGCCAACGGACGGGGCTCAGCACAGATACGCAGTATTTT
.	TRBV27	TRBJ2-7	many	CASSLSGSSYEQYF	TGTGCCAGCAGTTTGTCCGGCTCTTCCTACGAGCAGTACTTC
.	TRBV12-3/TRBV12-4	TRBJ2-1	many	CASSPYEGESSYNEQFF	TGTGCCAGCAGCCCATACGAGGGGGAAAGCTCCTACAATGAGCAGTTCTTC
.	TRBV20-1	TRBJ1-6	.	CSARPPRGRLHNSPLHF	TGCAGTGCTAGACCACCCAGGGGAAGGCTGCATAATTCACCCCTCCACTTT
TRBD2	TRBV6-2/TRBV6-3	TRBJ2-3	.	CASSRLARFTDTQYF	TGTGCCAGCAGTCGACTAGCAAGATTCACAGATACGCAGTATTTT
.	TRBV30	TRBJ1-1	.	CACEGADAFF	TGTGCCTGCGAGGGTGCGGACGCTTTCTTT
.	TRBV7-2	TRBJ2-1	.	CASSLGQEYEQFF	TGTGCCAGCAGCTTAGGACAGGAGTACGAGCAGTTCTTC
.	TRBV27	TRBJ2-1	.	CASSLLAKTYNEQFF	TGTGCCAGCAGTTTACTAGCCAAAACCTACAATGAGCAGTTCTTC
TRBD1	TRBV2	TRBJ2-7	.	CASELGQGGYEQYF	TGTGCCAGCGAGTTGGGACAGGGGGGATACGAGCAGTACTTC
.	TRBV12-3/TRBV12-4	TRBJ1-2	.	CASSFSGAGVLSYGYTF	TGTGCCAGCAGTTTCTCCGGGGCAGGGGTTTTGAGCTATGGCTACACCTTC
TRBD2	TRBV20-1	TRBJ2-3	.	CSARDVRSGRETDTQYF	TGCAGTGCTAGAGATGTCCGTAGCGGGAGGGAGACAGATACGCAGTATTTT